The source of this T cell receptor (beta chain) is a study of blood T cell repertoires in COVID-19. Study at large: The United States, Italy and Spain were the sources of the acute and convalescent COVID-19 samples. The analysed material was cDNA or gDNA that came from T cells, B-cell-depleted T cells, or PBMCs.

Sequencing used immunoSEQ multiplex PCR; TCRdb keeps in-frame clones, though not all of them. In the table there are 350,000 or so clones, 90% of which are singletons. V was pared by 4 bases and J by 6 bases, with 5 bases of the junction left unmatched. The CDR3 covers 14 residues. The V gene's germline CDR1 is LNHNV and CDR2 YYDKDF (reference sequence). This TCR was sampled from a man between 18 and 29 years old with active or convalescent COVID-19. The chain is built from TRBV15 and TRBJ2-3, with 9 bases aligning to TRBD2. The sample comprised peripheral blood. The CDR3 loop reads CATSTRTSVDTQYF. CDR3 DNA: TGTGCCACCAGCACCCGGACTAGCGTGGATACGCAGTATTTT.